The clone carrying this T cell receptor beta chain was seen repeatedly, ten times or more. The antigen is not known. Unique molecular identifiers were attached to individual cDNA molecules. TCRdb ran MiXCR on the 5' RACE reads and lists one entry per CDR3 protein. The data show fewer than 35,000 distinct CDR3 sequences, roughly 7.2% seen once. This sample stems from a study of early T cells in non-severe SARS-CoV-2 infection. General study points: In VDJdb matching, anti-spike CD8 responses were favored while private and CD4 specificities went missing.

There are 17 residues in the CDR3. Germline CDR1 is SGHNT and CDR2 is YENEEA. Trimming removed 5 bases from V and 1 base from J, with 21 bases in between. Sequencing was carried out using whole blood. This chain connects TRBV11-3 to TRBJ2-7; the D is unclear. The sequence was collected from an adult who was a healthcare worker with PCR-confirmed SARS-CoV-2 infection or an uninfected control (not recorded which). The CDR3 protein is CASSPVGPPTFSYEQYF. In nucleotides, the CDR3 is TGTGCCAGCAGCCCCGTCGGCCCGCCGACTTTTTCCTACGAGCAGTACTTC.